This T cell receptor (beta chain) was identified during a study of lymphopenia after photon versus proton radiotherapy (dated by TCRdb to between 2018 and 2021). Context from the whole study: The study compared the immunological effects of photon versus proton radiation therapy in patients with gastrointestinal tumors who developed high-grade lymphopenia. The cohort comprised 20 or so patients with gastrointestinal tumors who received either photon or proton therapy and then developed lymphopenia. The goal of the study was to characterize the differences between the two radiation modalities in how they affect the immune system. Results the study describes overall, beyond this receptor: Proton-treated patients stayed relatively stable during treatment, while photon-treated patients lost naive T cells and TCR diversity and gained effector/memory populations. Across the cohort, an inverse correlation was found between a larger post-nadir drop in TCR diversity and overall survival time among patients who died. The survival association was examined only in patients who died, and the authors described better survival with proton therapy as a possibility, not as a demonstrated result. After the lymphocyte count nadir, photon-treated repertoires showed oligoclonal expansion, especially of CD8+ Temra cells, which drove the drop in diversity.

A remark on this clone: It has no known antigen specificity. Within one base of it there is no much larger clone, and no base qualities were kept.

Libraries were prepared through the immunoSEQ multiplex PCR assay. Alongside multiparametric flow cytometry, deep sequencing of rearranged TCR beta loci was used to profile the T cell repertoires. The table was pulled from immuneACCESS by TCRdb, which kept in-frame rearrangements only. Such tables lose some clones; where checked, under half of the loss comes from unresolved V genes, and the rest has no known cause. The sample table holds tens of thousands of clones, of which around four fifths were seen once. The ten largest account for 1.3% to 1.5% of the sample. The source was peripheral blood, collected from a patient treated with proton-based radiotherapy. The receptor was derived from a man in his sixties with pancreatic cancer.

The sequence in DNA is TGTGCCAGCAAAAATGGGGCCAACGTCCTGACTTTC. This codes for CASKNGANVLTF. The chain couples TRBV18 to TRBJ2-6; a confident D gene designation cannot be given. From its cysteine to its phenylalanine, the CDR3 spans 12 amino acids. The only DNA kept is the CDR3, 36 bases in frame from the first base. CDR1 and CDR2 are read off the germline V gene as KGHSH and LQKENI. V is cut by 8 bases and J by 3 bases, and the space between the germline ends is 5 bases.